The 31 T cell receptor beta chains presented below share a single source sample, sequenced in a study of cytomegalovirus exposure and HLA in healthy donors. PCR primers comprised 60 Vbeta and 13 Jbeta primers. Generated by immunoSEQ multiplex PCR, the TCRdb table keeps only in-frame clones and is missing some. The table includes 130,000 to 150,000 clones, about 80% detected once. The sample taken for sequencing was PBMCs. Receptors originate from a man aged 25 to 40 in good health and CMV-seronegative.

This clone was recorded once. V usage is TRBV28 and J usage is TRBJ2-7, with 8 positions matching TRBD2. V lost 5 bases and J lost 9; bases outside the gene matches: 9. Germline lookup yields CDR1 MDHEN and CDR2 SYDVKM. There are 13 residues in the CDR3. CDR3 amino acids: CASSPNPGGGQYF. The CDR3, as DNA: TGTGCCAGCAGTCCCAATCCCGGGGGGGGGCAGTACTTC.

This clone turned up a few times. This rearrangement joins TRBV2 to TRBJ2-7, with 9 bases matching TRBD2. With V trimmed by 6 bases and J by 7 bases, 13 bases remained unmatched. CDR1 is SNHLY, CDR2 FYNNEI, per germline. This CDR3 spans 15 amino acids. The CDR3 nucleotides read TGTGCCAGCAGGGATAGAAGCGGGGGGCGAGGGGAGCAGTACTTC. Translated: CASRDRSGGRGEQYF.

With regard to this clone: The sample contains more than one DNA sequence encoding this CDR3. The chain joins TRBV20-1 to TRBJ2-5; D unclear. Trimming removed 6 bases from V and 2 bases from J, with 4 bases in between. Germline V gene sequence: CDR1 DFQATT, CDR2 SNEGSKA (reference sequence). The CDR3 contains 10 residues. The CDR3 nucleotides read TGCAGTGCCACACAAGAGACCCAGTACTTC. Its translation: CSATQETQYF.

The chain employs TRBV30 and TRBJ2-7, with TRBD2 identical over 9 bases. V trimming: 6 bases; J trimming: 5 bases; junction bases outside the gene matches: 8. The CDR3 has 13 residues. Germline CDR1 reads GTSNPN; CDR2 reads SVGIG (reference sequence). The DNA for the CDR3 is TGTGCCTGCCACACTAGCGGGTACCACGAGCAGTACTTC. It codes for CACHTSGYHEQYF.

The V call is TRBV5-6, the J call TRBJ2-3; D unclear. V was trimmed by 1 base and J by 2 bases, leaving 8 bases between them. Germline CDR1 reads SGHDT; CDR2 reads YYEEEE. This CDR3 contains 14 residues. DNA for the CDR3: TGTGCCAGCAGCTTGTCGGTTTACACAGATACGCAGTATTTT. Translated: CASSLSVYTDTQYF.

The chain carries TRBV2 and TRBJ2-3, with D possibly being TRBD2 (5 bases). The V gene lost 7 bases and the J gene lost 5 bases, with 10 bases spanning the gap. The CDR3 consists of 12 residues. The germline gives CDR1 SNHLY, CDR2 FYNNEI. CDR3 residues: CASIGLEDTQYF. In DNA, the CDR3 is TGTGCCAGCATCGGACTTGAAGATACGCAGTATTTT. Full variable domain (remainder filled in from reference TRBV2 and TRBJ2-3): EPEVTQTPSHQVTQMGQEVILRCVPISNHLYFYWYRQILGQKVEFLVSFYNNEISEKSEIFDDQFSVERPDGSNFTLKIRSTKLEDSAMYFCASIGLEDTQYFGPGTRLTVL.

The chain links TRBV28 to TRBJ2-1; TRBD2 might be the D (5 bases). Germline CDR1 reads MDHEN; CDR2 reads SYDVKM. The CDR3 has 14 residues. Between the trimmed V and J ends, which lost 5 bases and 0 bases, there was a span of 8 bases. The CDR3 nucleotides read TGTGCCAGCAGTCCGCGGGCCTCCTACAATGAGCAGTTCTTC. It codes for CASSPRASYNEQFF.

The genes are TRBV15 and TRBJ2-5; 13 bases agree with TRBD2. V lost 1 base to trimming and J lost 4 bases; unmatched junction nucleotides: 9. In germline, CDR1 is LNHNV, CDR2 YYDKDF (reference sequence). The CDR3 loop spans 18 amino acids. For the CDR3, the DNA is TGTGCCACCAGCAGAGCTTCCGGACTAGCGGGGGAAAGAGAGACCCAGTACTTC. It translates to CATSRASGLAGERETQYF. The entire variable domain, with the rest obtained from reference TRBV15 and TRBJ2-5, is as follows: DAMVIQNPRYQVTQFGKPVTLSCSQTLNHNVMYWYQQKSSQAPKLLFHYYDKDFNNEADTPDNFQSRRPNTSFCFLDIRSPGLGDTAMYLCATSRASGLAGERETQYFGPGTRLLVL.

The chain is built from TRBV4-1 and TRBJ2-2; D remains ambiguous. This CDR3 spans 13 amino acids. From germline, CDR1 is MGHRA and CDR2 YSYEKL. V lost 0 bases, J lost 4 bases, and 3 bases lay in between. The CDR3 DNA sequence: TGCGCCAGCAGCCAAGAGGCCACCGGGGAGCTGTTTTTT. It codes for CASSQEATGELFF.

The rearrangement joins TRBV6-5 to TRBJ2-1; 13 bases map to TRBD2. In germline, CDR1 is MNHEY, CDR2 SVGAGI. V gave up 2 bases and J gave up 9 bases; unmatched junction bases: 4. This CDR3 contains 15 residues. The chain's CDR3 is CASSYGTSGILEQFF. DNA of the CDR3: TGTGCCAGCAGTTACGGGACTAGCGGGATCCTTGAGCAGTTCTTC.

The chain has TRBV11-3 and TRBJ1-5, with D possibly matching TRBD1 (5 bases). Germline V lookup: CDR1 SGHNT, CDR2 YENEEA. The germline V and J ends were trimmed by 2 bases and 3 bases, with 11 bases remaining between them. This CDR3 comprises 15 residues. The CDR3 bases are TGTGCCAGCAGCTTACAAGGGGCCTTCAATCAGCCCCAGCATTTT. This encodes CASSLQGAFNQPQHF.

The chain carries TRBV28 and TRBJ1-2; 8 positions agree with TRBD1. With 5 bases clipped from V and 2 bases from J, the junction kept 4 bases outside the gene matches. Germline loops: CDR1 MDHEN, CDR2 SYDVKM. The CDR3 has 14 residues. The CDR3 coding sequence is TGTGCCAGCAGTGGACAGGGAACCAACTATGGCTACACCTTC. Encoded protein: CASSGQGTNYGYTF.

This chain joins TRBV6-1 and TRBJ2-5, with D possibly being TRBD2 (6 bases). The J call may be mistaken, given a closer DNA end match to TRBJ2-7. The germline CDR1 and CDR2 sequences are MNHNS and SASEGT. The CDR3 covers 16 residues. CDR3 sequence reads: CASSEGSGLSSYEQYF. DNA for the CDR3: TGTGCCAGCAGTGAAGGAAGCGGGCTTAGCTCCTACGAGCAGTACTTC.

The rearrangement links TRBV7-6 to TRBJ1-1; 11 positions match TRBD1. CDR1 is SGHVS and CDR2 is FNYEAQ in the germline V gene. The CDR3 has 14 residues. V trimming: 4 bases; J trimming: 6 bases; junction bases outside the gene matches: 4. CDR3 sequence (DNA): TGTGCCAGCAGCTCGGGACAGGGGGGTTCTGAAGCTTTCTTT. This codes for CASSSGQGGSEAFF. The complete variable domain, with remaining parts taken from reference TRBV7-6 and TRBJ1-1, reads GAGVSQSPRYKVTKRGQDVALRCDPISGHVSLYWYRQALGQGPEFLTYFNYEAQQDKSGLPNDRFSAERPEGSISTLTIQRTEQRDSAMYRCASSSGQGGSEAFFGQGTRLTVV.

V usage is TRBV11-2 and J usage is TRBJ1-5; 8 bases are a match to TRBD1. The CDR3 spans 13 residues. Germline loops: CDR1 SGHAT, CDR2 FQNNGV. V was pared by 4 bases and J by 5 bases, with 1 base of the junction left unmatched. CDR3 nucleotides: TGTGCCAGCAGCTGGACAGGGCATCAGCCCCAGCATTTT. Protein product: CASSWTGHQPQHF.

This chain connects TRBV19 to TRBJ2-7; weak D call: TRBD1 (6 bases). CDR3 length equals 13 residues. Germline CDR1 reads LNHDA; CDR2 reads SQIVND (reference sequence). V was clipped by 5 bases and J by 2 bases, with 10 bases between them. The CDR3 region has the DNA TGTGCCAGTAGTCACAGGGAACCCTACGAGCAGTACTTC. This gives the protein CASSHREPYEQYF.

This clone occurred a few times. The chain couples TRBV5-1 to TRBJ2-7; weak D call: TRBD1 (6 bases). V gave up 1 base and J gave up 5 bases, with 16 bases separating them. Germline CDR1 reads SGHRS; CDR2 reads YFSETQ. The CDR3 is 15 residues long. CDR3 nucleotide sequence: TGCGCCAGCAGCTTGTGGGTACAGGGAAATCACGAGCAGTACTTC. Protein product: CASSLWVQGNHEQYF.

The rearrangement links TRBV10-3 to TRBJ2-3; TRBD1 matches at 7 bases. The V gene's germline CDR1 is ENHRY and CDR2 SYGVKD. The CDR3 spans 14 residues. Germline trimming cut 2 bases from V and 4 bases from J; bases unmatched to any gene: 3. CDR3 protein: CAISETTGPDTQYF. DNA for the CDR3: TGTGCCATCAGTGAGACGACAGGGCCAGATACGCAGTATTTT.

V is TRBV28 and J is TRBJ1-2; D unclear. This CDR3 contains 13 residues. The V gene lost 2 bases and the J gene lost 3 bases, with 7 bases spanning the gap. Germline V CDR1 and CDR2: MDHEN, SYDVKM. Here the CDR3 reads CASSLRQDYGYTF. CDR3 sequence (DNA): TGTGCCAGCAGTTTACGGCAGGACTATGGCTACACCTTC.

V is TRBV5-1 and J is TRBJ2-7; 7 bases are shared with TRBD1. The CDR3 extends over 15 amino acids. After removal of 0 bases from V and 1 base from J, the junction contained 4 bases not matched to a gene. Looked up from germline, CDR1 is SGHRS and CDR2 is YFSETQ. DNA for the CDR3: TGCGCCAGCAGCTTGGTTCCAGGGGGTTCCTACGAGCAGTACTTC. Its translation: CASSLVPGGSYEQYF. The full variable domain, with the rest looked up from reference TRBV5-1 and TRBJ2-7, is KAGVTQTPRYLIKTRGQQVTLSCSPISGHRSVSWYQQTPGQGLQFLFEYFSETQRNKGNFPGRFSGRQFSNSRSEMNVSTLELGDSALYLCASSLVPGGSYEQYFGPGTRLTVT.

The V call is TRBV5-1, the J call TRBJ1-1, with 10 bases lining up with TRBD1. This CDR3 is 14 amino acids long. CDR1 and CDR2 (germline): SGHRS, YFSETQ. Unmatched junction bases numbered 4, after V lost 5 bases and J lost 3 bases. This CDR3 reads CASSRDRGDTEAFF. In nucleotides, the CDR3 is TGCGCCAGCAGTCGGGACAGGGGAGACACTGAAGCTTTCTTT.

This clone turned up a few times. The chain joins TRBV7-9 to TRBJ2-7; 8 nucleotides align to TRBD2. Germline lookup yields CDR1 SEHNR and CDR2 FQNEAQ (reference sequence). The CDR3 loop spans 14 amino acids. The V segment lost 3 bases and the J segment 5 bases; nucleotides outside the gene matches: 6. The CDR3 sequence is CASSFGTRSDEQYF. CDR3 in DNA: TGTGCCAGCAGCTTTGGGACTAGGAGTGACGAGCAGTACTTC.

V usage is TRBV5-5 and J usage is TRBJ2-1, with a weak D call TRBD2 (7 bases). Trimming took off 3 bases at V and 4 bases at J, with 17 bases between the two ends. CDR3 length: 16 residues. Germline CDR1 SGHKS, CDR2 YYEKEE (reference sequence). The CDR3 here is CASSSMGGRGYNEQFF. In DNA, the CDR3 is TGTGCCAGCAGCTCCATGGGTGGGAGGGGGTACAATGAGCAGTTCTTC.

The chain employs TRBV7-9 and TRBJ1-1; D is ambiguous. This CDR3 has 13 residues. V was cut by 3 bases and J by 1 base, with 6 bases left in between. Germline CDR1 and CDR2: SEHNR and FQNEAQ (reference sequence). The CDR3 loop is CASSFISNTEAFF. The CDR3 DNA sequence: TGTGCCAGCAGCTTCATTTCGAACACTGAAGCTTTCTTT.

This chain connects TRBV5-8 to TRBJ2-7; possible D gene TRBD1, 6 bases. The V gene's germline CDR1 is SGHTS and CDR2 YDEGEE. The CDR3 runs to 14 residues. V was cut by 0 bases and J by 3 bases, with 10 bases left in between. The CDR3 nucleotides read TGTGCCAGCAGCTTGGACAGGGATTTCTACGAGCAGTACTTC. This codes for CASSLDRDFYEQYF.

The rearrangement uses TRBV5-1 and TRBJ2-4, with TRBD2 matching over 14 bases. V lost 4 bases and J lost 6; bases outside the gene matches: 3. Germline V gene lookup returns CDR1 SGHRS and CDR2 YFSETQ. The CDR3 has 15 amino acids. The CDR3 DNA is TGCGCCAGCAGCAAAGGACTAGCGGGGGGAAACATTCAGTACTTC. The encoded protein is CASSKGLAGGNIQYF.

This clone was detected only once. This chain links TRBV30 with TRBJ1-2; 7 bases are a match to TRBD1. The CDR3 consists of 15 residues. V lost 0 bases, J lost 4 bases, and 8 bases stayed unmatched. CDR1 GTSNPN and CDR2 SVGIG come from the germline V gene (reference sequence). CDR3 loop: CAWSVGGQPGYGYTF. The CDR3 DNA sequence: TGTGCCTGGAGTGTAGGGGGACAGCCGGGCTATGGCTACACCTTC.

V is TRBV6-1 and J is TRBJ2-7, with a possible D match to TRBD1 (6 bases). The CDR3 is 16 amino acids. Per the germline V gene, CDR1 is MNHNS and CDR2 is SASEGT. Trimming removed 4 bases at V and 3 bases at J, with 19 bases between. The CDR3 is CASSGGIRQGIYEQYF. The CDR3 nucleotides read TGTGCCAGCAGTGGGGGAATTAGGCAGGGGATCTACGAGCAGTACTTC.

The chain combines TRBV5-1 with TRBJ2-2, with D possibly matching TRBD1 (5 bases). The CDR3 has 14 residues. The V gene's germline CDR1 is SGHRS and CDR2 YFSETQ. V was cut by 6 bases and J by 7 bases, with 16 bases left in between. In nucleotides, the CDR3 is TGCGCCAGCACCACATCGACAGTCAACGGGGAGCTGTTTTTT. It specifies CASTTSTVNGELFF.

The chain employs TRBV6-5 and TRBJ1-2; 8 bases line up with TRBD1. V dropped 6 bases and J dropped 5; count of bases not matched to a gene: 8. This CDR3 has 14 amino acids. Germline V gene lookup returns CDR1 MNHEY and CDR2 SVGAGI. The CDR3 sequence: CASRDDRGTYGYTF. DNA of the CDR3: TGTGCCAGCAGAGACGACAGGGGAACTTATGGCTACACCTTC.

The V and J genes are TRBV29-1 and TRBJ2-1; 12 bases are a match to TRBD2. The germline gives CDR1 SQVTM, CDR2 ANQGSEA. The V and J ends lost 7 bases and 10 bases, in that order; junction bases with no gene match: 11. The CDR3 loop spans 14 amino acids. In DNA form, the CDR3 reads TGCAGCGCCGCGGGGCTAGCGGGAGGGGACGAGCAGTTCTTC. It codes for CSAAGLAGGDEQFF.